These 17 T cell receptor beta chains originate from one sample sequenced in a study of naive and memory T cell subsets. A UMI-containing oligonucleotide was joined by 3' ligation to the TCR cDNA template. Four PCR rounds used nested alpha and beta constant region primers plus the SP2 primer. TCRdb analysed the 5' RACE reads with MiXCR anew, one entry per CDR3 protein. The sample records about 56,000 distinct CDR3 sequences, about 8.3% being singletons. These receptors were collected from a female donor in good health.

This clonotype was seen ten or more times. The rearrangement links TRBV20-1 to TRBJ1-2; unclear D gene. This CDR3 contains 14 residues. Trimming took off 3 bases at V and 4 bases at J, with 15 bases between the two ends. The germline V gene has CDR1 DFQATT and CDR2 SNEGSKA (reference sequence). The CDR3 sequence: CSASLRVTTYGYTF. The DNA for the CDR3 is TGCAGTGCTAGTTTGAGGGTCACCACCTATGGCTACACCTTC.

The chain employs TRBV9 and TRBJ2-7; no clear D. This CDR3 contains 14 residues. Germline V gene lookup returns CDR1 SGDLS and CDR2 YYNGEE. V was pared by 0 bases and J by 4 bases, with 11 bases between. The CDR3 sequence is CASSVGDKTYEQYF. The CDR3, as DNA: TGTGCCAGCAGCGTAGGGGATAAGACATACGAGCAGTACTTC.

This chain connects TRBV7-2 to TRBJ2-2, with D perhaps matching TRBD1 (6 bases). The CDR3 contains 16 residues. The V gene lost 5 bases and the J gene lost 0 bases, with 13 bases spanning the gap. The germline gives CDR1 SGHTA, CDR2 FQGNSA. CDR3 sequence: CASSQGGRSNTGELFF. CDR3 DNA sequence: TGTGCCAGCAGCCAAGGGGGACGCTCGAACACCGGGGAGCTGTTTTTT.

The table lists this clonotype with many counts. The chain joins TRBV18 to TRBJ1-1; D is undetermined. The V end was cut by 2 bases, the J end by 1 base, with 8 bases between. The germline V gene encodes CDR1 KGHSH and CDR2 LQKENI. CDR3 size: 14 residues. The CDR3 bases are TGTGCCAGCTCACCAGGCATGGGGAACACTGAAGCTTTCTTT. As protein: CASSPGMGNTEAFF.

The V call is TRBV5-1, the J call TRBJ2-1; the D gene could be TRBD1 or TRBD2 (5 bases each). Germline values: CDR1 SGHRS, CDR2 YFSETQ. The CDR3 runs to 15 residues. Trimming shortened V by 4 bases and J by 2 bases, and 13 bases separated the two germline ends. CDR3 in amino acids: CASSLRDQTYNEQFF. The CDR3 coding sequence is TGCGCCAGCAGCCTCCGGGACCAGACCTACAATGAGCAGTTCTTC.

On this clonotype itself: A clone one base away is much larger, so this may be a read error. This rearrangement joins TRBV20-1 to TRBJ2-1; 9 bases line up with TRBD2. This CDR3 spans 13 amino acids. Germline CDR1 and CDR2: DFQATT and SNEGSKA (reference sequence). This CDR3 reads CSAGGGDYNEQSF. In nucleotides, the CDR3 is TGCAGTGCTGGCGGGGGGGACTACAATGAGCAGTCCTTC.

The table lists this clonotype with many counts. This chain connects TRBV4-1 to TRBJ1-2, with unresolved D. The CDR3 is made up of 16 amino acids. V was trimmed by 4 bases and J by 7 bases, leaving 22 bases between them. Germline-derived CDR1 and CDR2 are MGHRA and YSYEKL. The chain's CDR3 is CASSRAGGEFGLGYTF. CDR3 nucleotides: TGCGCCAGCAGCCGGGCCGGCGGGGAATTTGGTCTTGGCTACACCTTC.

The V and J genes are TRBV5-1 and TRBJ2-6, with D perhaps matching TRBD1 (5 bases). This CDR3 is built from 15 residues. Germline V CDR1 and CDR2: SGHRS, YFSETQ. V shed 0 bases and J shed 1 base, with 5 bases lying between them. This CDR3 is CASSLGQSGANVLTF. The DNA for the CDR3 is TGCGCCAGCAGCTTGGGACAGTCTGGGGCCAACGTCCTGACTTTC.

This clonotype was picked up one time. This sequence joins TRBV7-2 and TRBJ1-1; 7 bases map to TRBD1. From germline, CDR1 is SGHTA and CDR2 FQGNSA. With V trimmed by 5 bases and J by 11 bases, 14 bases remained unmatched. This CDR3 spans 14 amino acids. Here the CDR3 reads CASSREGAALRAFF. The CDR3, as DNA: TGTGCCAGCAGCCGAGAGGGGGCCGCATTAAGGGCTTTCTTT.

This clonotype was found many times. V usage is TRBV6-5 and J usage is TRBJ1-1; D not resolved. The CDR3 runs 11 residues. Looked up from germline, CDR1 is MNHEY and CDR2 is SVGAGI. Trimming stripped 7 bases from V and 10 bases from J, with 13 bases between. The CDR3 region has the DNA TGTGCCAGCATTGGTGGGCATCTAGCTTTCTTT. Protein: CASIGGHLAFF.

This clonotype was counted many times. V usage is TRBV18 and J usage is TRBJ1-3; no definite D call. The CDR3 runs to 14 residues. Trimming removed 7 bases from V and 4 bases from J, with 14 bases in between. The germline V gene encodes CDR1 KGHSH and CDR2 LQKENI. The CDR3 region has the DNA TGTGCCAGCTTTGACTTACCTGGAGGAAACACCATATATTTT. This codes for CASFDLPGGNTIYF.

This clonotype was seen many times. This CDR3 reads CASSDSGQGGLGAFF. The DNA for the CDR3 is TGTGCCAGCAGTGATTCTGGACAGGGGGGTCTGGGTGCTTTCTTT. The rearrangement uses TRBV6-2 or TRBV6-3 and TRBJ1-1, with 10 positions matching TRBD1. With 5 bases clipped from V and 11 bases from J, the junction kept 14 bases outside the gene matches. The germline V gene encodes CDR1 MNHEY and CDR2 SVGEGT. The length of the CDR3 is 15 residues.

The chain has TRBV5-1 and TRBJ1-1, with a possible D match to TRBD1 (5 bases). From germline, CDR1 is SGHRS and CDR2 YFSETQ. The V end was cut by 4 bases, the J end by 4 bases, with 14 bases between. CDR3 length: 14 amino acids. The CDR3 loop is CASSPGTWPTEAFF. The CDR3 coding sequence is TGCGCCAGCAGCCCCGGGACGTGGCCCACTGAAGCTTTCTTT.

The chain joins TRBV29-1 to TRBJ2-3; 7 nucleotides agree with TRBD2. Trimming cost V 4 bases and J 4 bases; bases outside gene matches: 8. The CDR3 runs 14 residues. The germline CDR1 and CDR2 sequences are SQVTM and ANQGSEA. The chain's CDR3 is CSVGLAALSDTQYF. The CDR3 DNA follows: TGCAGCGTTGGGCTAGCGGCCCTCTCAGATACGCAGTATTTT.

The rearrangement uses TRBV6-5 and TRBJ1-1, with D perhaps TRBD1 (6 bases). In germline, CDR1 is MNHEY, CDR2 SVGAGI. The CDR3 runs 15 residues. Trimming stripped 2 bases from V and 4 bases from J, with 14 bases between. CDR3 loop: CASSYGSGAGTEAFF. The CDR3 nucleotides are TGTGCCAGCAGTTACGGATCAGGGGCGGGCACTGAAGCTTTCTTT.

J is TRBJ1-1 and V is TRBV20-1, with a weak D call TRBD1 (6 bases). Germline V lookup: CDR1 DFQATT, CDR2 SNEGSKA (reference sequence). This CDR3 has 13 amino acids. V was cut by 3 bases and J by 4 bases, with 12 bases left in between. CDR3 coding DNA: TGCAGTGCTAGGCCCAGGGGATCCACTGAAGCTTTCTTT. Translation: CSARPRGSTEAFF.

The sample holds a few counts of this clonotype. The CDR3 bases are TGTGCCAGCAGCTTGACTACCCTCGGGACAGGGATGACTGAAGCTTTCTTT. Encoded protein: CASSLTTLGTGMTEAFF. The genes are TRBV7-3 and TRBJ1-1; 9 positions agree with TRBD1. This CDR3 has 17 residues. Germline V CDR1 and CDR2: SGHTA, FQGTGA. Unmatched junction bases numbered 13, after V lost 3 bases and J lost 5 bases.